This T cell receptor (beta chain) is drawn from a study of PD-1 blockade in mismatch repair-deficient tumors. Overall study context: Enrolled about 2013-2016, patients had progressing, pretreated mismatch repair-deficient cancers of approximately 13 types.

All patients were mismatch repair deficient, assessed by either PCR or immunohistochemistry. A few pembrolizumab responders had their TCRs sequenced. TCRdb's copy holds only in-frame clones and misses some; the assay was immunoSEQ multiplex PCR. Of some 100,000 clones in the sample, 70% to 85% are singletons; the top ten hold roughly 6.3%. Germline lookup yields CDR1 SGHVS and CDR2 FNYEAQ. This CDR3 is 14 amino acids long. V shed 5 bases and J 3 bases; nucleotides not matched to a gene: 3. The sequenced sample was peripheral blood, obtained roughly 35 weeks after starting pembrolizumab. The receptor's source is an adult with mismatch repair-deficient cancer. This chain connects TRBV7-6 to TRBJ2-1, with TRBD2 matching 8 bases. The CDR3 here is CASSISGDYNEQFF. The CDR3, as DNA: TGTGCCAGCAGCATTAGCGGGGACTACAATGAGCAGTTCTTC.